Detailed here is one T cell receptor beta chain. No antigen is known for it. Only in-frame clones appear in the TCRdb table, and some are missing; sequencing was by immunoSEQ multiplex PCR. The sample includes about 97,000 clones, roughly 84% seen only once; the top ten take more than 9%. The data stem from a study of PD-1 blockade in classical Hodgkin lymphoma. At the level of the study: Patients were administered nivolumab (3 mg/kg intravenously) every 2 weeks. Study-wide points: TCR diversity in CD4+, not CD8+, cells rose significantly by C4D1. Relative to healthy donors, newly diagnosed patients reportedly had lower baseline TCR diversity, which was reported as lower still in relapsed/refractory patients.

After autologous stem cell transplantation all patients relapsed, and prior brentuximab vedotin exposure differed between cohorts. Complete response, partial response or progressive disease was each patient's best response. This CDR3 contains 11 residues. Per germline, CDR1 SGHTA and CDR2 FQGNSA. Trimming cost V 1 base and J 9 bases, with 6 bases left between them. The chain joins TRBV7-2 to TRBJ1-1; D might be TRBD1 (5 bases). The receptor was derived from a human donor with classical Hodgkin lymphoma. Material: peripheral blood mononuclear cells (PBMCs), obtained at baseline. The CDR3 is CASSLGDQAFF. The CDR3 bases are TGTGCCAGCAGCTTAGGGGACCAAGCTTTCTTT.